These 30 T cell receptor beta chains were sequenced from one sample in a study of blood T cell repertoires in COVID-19. Clones were read by immunoSEQ multiplex PCR, and TCRdb kept only the in-frame ones, dropping some. The repertoire has around 100,000 clones, around 90% of them found once; the top ten carry roughly 3%. Sequencing was performed on peripheral blood. These receptors came from a man in his fifties or sixties in a cohort sampled during active COVID-19.

This chain connects TRBV5-1 to TRBJ1-1, with a possible D match to TRBD1 (5 bases). The CDR3 is 17 residues long. V lost 2 bases and J 0 bases, leaving 17 bases between the germline ends. The germline CDR1 and CDR2 sequences are SGHRS and YFSETQ. Written as DNA, the CDR3 is TGCGCCAGCAGCTTCAATTCAGGGTCTTTAATGAACACTGAAGCTTTCTTT. Its translation is CASSFNSGSLMNTEAFF.

CDR3 DNA: TGTGCCAGCAGCTTGTGGGGAGGGGATCAGCCCCAGCATTTT. Its translation is CASSLWGGDQPQHF. The chain combines TRBV5-6 with TRBJ1-5, with D possibly matching TRBD1 (5 bases). V was cut by 1 base and J by 5 bases, with 10 bases left in between. The germline V gene has CDR1 SGHDT and CDR2 YYEEEE. This CDR3 has 14 amino acids. Full variable domain (remainder filled in from reference TRBV5-6 and TRBJ1-5): DAGVTQSPTHLIKTRGQQVTLRCSPKSGHDTVSWYQQALGQGPQFIFQYYEEEERQRGNFPDRFSGHQFPNYSSELNVNALLLGDSALYLCASSLWGGDQPQHFGDGTRLSIL.

This rearrangement joins TRBV6-5 to TRBJ1-1; 9 bases agree with TRBD1. From germline, CDR1 is MNHEY and CDR2 SVGAGI. The length of the CDR3 is 14 residues. Trimming removed 9 bases from V and 2 bases from J; junction bases left unmatched: 7. CDR3 DNA sequence: TGTGCCAGTATGGACAGGGGAATTAACACTGAAGCTTTCTTT. Translation gives CASMDRGINTEAFF.

The CDR3 here is CASSQGSVDTQYF. The DNA for the CDR3 is TGTGCCAGCAGCCAAGGGAGCGTGGATACGCAGTATTTT. V usage is TRBV3-1 (or the pseudogene TRBV3-2) and J usage is TRBJ2-3; D ambiguous. The CDR3 has 13 amino acids. Germline lookup yields CDR1 LGHDT and CDR2 YNNKEL (reference sequence). The V end lost 1 base, the J end lost 6 bases, and 8 bases lay between the germline ends.

This clone was observed a single time. The chain carries TRBV2 and TRBJ2-5; D is uncertain. The germline V gene has CDR1 SNHLY and CDR2 FYNNEI. This CDR3 has 13 residues. V was trimmed by 5 bases and J by 3 bases, leaving 10 bases between them. CDR3: CASSPDKKETQYF. Here the CDR3 DNA reads TGTGCCAGCAGTCCCGACAAGAAAGAGACCCAGTACTTC.

The chain uses TRBV9 and TRBJ2-1, with 9 bases aligning to TRBD1. V gave up 6 bases and J gave up 5 bases; unmatched junction bases: 6. The germline CDR1 and CDR2 sequences are SGDLS and YYNGEE. The length of the CDR3 is 14 residues. CDR3 coding DNA: TGTGCCAGCACCCGGACAGGGGCCAACAATGAGCAGTTCTTC. Amino acid sequence: CASTRTGANNEQFF.

This rearrangement joins TRBV11-3 to TRBJ2-5; the D is unclear. The CDR3 length is 14 residues. Trimming removed 5 bases from V and 0 bases from J, with 10 bases in between. Germline CDR1 SGHNT, CDR2 YENEEA. Written as DNA, the CDR3 is TGTGCCAGCAGCCGGCGGATGTACCAAGAGACCCAGTACTTC. This sequence encodes CASSRRMYQETQYF.

The chain carries TRBV7-3 and TRBJ1-2; 10 bases align to TRBD1. The CDR3 spans 15 residues. Germline V gene data show CDR1 as SGHTA and CDR2 as FQGTGA. V lost 3 bases, J lost 4 bases, and 5 bases stayed unmatched. This chain's CDR3 is CASSFDGTGVYGYTF. As DNA, the CDR3 is TGTGCCAGCAGCTTTGACGGGACAGGGGTCTATGGCTACACCTTC.

The CDR3: CASRSTPTSTDTQYF. CDR3 DNA: TGTGCCAGCAGATCCACTCCGACTAGCACAGATACGCAGTATTTT. The chain uses TRBV7-6 and TRBJ2-3, with unresolved D. The CDR3 runs 15 residues. Germline lookup yields CDR1 SGHVS and CDR2 FNYEAQ. The V end was cut by 6 bases, the J end by 0 bases, with 13 bases between.

The chain has TRBV27 and TRBJ2-5; unclear D gene. The germline V gene has CDR1 MNHEY and CDR2 SMNVEV (reference sequence). This CDR3 contains 13 residues. The ends were cut back, 3 bases at V and 2 bases at J, with 7 bases in the middle. CDR3 protein: CASSFAVQETQYF. In nucleotides, the CDR3 is TGTGCCAGCAGTTTTGCAGTACAAGAGACCCAGTACTTC.

This sequence joins TRBV25-1 and TRBJ2-4, with D possibly matching TRBD2 (5 bases). This CDR3 is 15 amino acids long. Deletions cut 5 bases from V and 5 bases from J, with 16 bases between. Germline CDR1 MGHDK, CDR2 SYGVNS. The CDR3 DNA follows: TGTGCCAGCAGTCACCTCCCGGGAAAAGAAAACATTCAGTACTTC. As protein: CASSHLPGKENIQYF.

The chain links TRBV5-1 to TRBJ2-2; the match to TRBD1 covers 8 bases. Trimming at V came to 2 bases and at J to 1 base, leaving 4 bases not matched to a gene. The CDR3 length is 16 residues. Per the germline V gene, CDR1 is SGHRS and CDR2 is YFSETQ. In DNA form, the CDR3 reads TGCGCCAGCAGCTTCGGAGACAGGGGGAACACCGGGGAGCTGTTTTTT. Amino acids: CASSFGDRGNTGELFF. Using reference TRBV5-1 and TRBJ2-2 for the parts outside the CDR3, the full variable domain is KAGVTQTPRYLIKTRGQQVTLSCSPISGHRSVSWYQQTPGQGLQFLFEYFSETQRNKGNFPGRFSGRQFSNSRSEMNVSTLELGDSALYLCASSFGDRGNTGELFFGEGSRLTVL.

V is TRBV11-3 and J is TRBJ2-1; weak D call: TRBD2 (5 bases). The CDR3 length is 14 residues. Germline CDR1 reads SGHNT; CDR2 reads YENEEA. V lost 5 bases and J lost 5, with 13 bases in between. The CDR3 is CASSPTGIHNEQFF. For the CDR3, the DNA is TGTGCCAGCAGCCCAACGGGGATACACAATGAGCAGTTCTTC.

This clone showed up just once. V gene TRBV4-1 combines with J gene TRBJ1-5; D is perhaps TRBD1 (5 bases). This CDR3 region has 15 residues. Trimming shortened V by 3 bases and J by 4 bases, and 13 bases separated the two germline ends. CDR1 is MGHRA, CDR2 YSYEKL, per germline. CDR3 nucleotide sequence: TGCGCCAGCAGCCAGTGGGCAGGGATAAATCAGCCCCAGCATTTT. Protein sequence: CASSQWAGINQPQHF.

The chain employs TRBV9 and TRBJ2-3; tentatively, D is TRBD2 (7 bases). Per germline, CDR1 SGDLS and CDR2 YYNGEE. The V and J ends lost 4 bases and 4 bases respectively, with 19 bases between them. The CDR3 loop spans 16 amino acids. CDR3 DNA: TGTGCCAGCAGCTCCGAGTGGGGGGGCGTAGCAGATACGCAGTATTTT. Residues: CASSSEWGGVADTQYF. The variable domain in full, with the rest retrieved from reference TRBV9 and TRBJ2-3, is DSGVTQTPKHLITATGQRVTLRCSPRSGDLSVYWYQQSLDQGLQFLIQYYNGEERAKGNILERFSAQQFPDLHSELNLSSLELGDSALYFCASSSEWGGVADTQYFGPGTRLTVL.

The V call is TRBV7-2, the J call TRBJ1-2; TRBD1 matches 9 bases. This CDR3 region has 14 residues. Germline-derived CDR1 and CDR2 are SGHTA and FQGNSA. The V segment lost 1 base and the J segment 7 bases; nucleotides outside the gene matches: 4. The CDR3 spells CASSLDRGLSGYTF. The CDR3 DNA sequence: TGTGCCAGCAGCTTAGACAGGGGGCTCTCTGGCTACACCTTC.

This chain uses TRBV6-2 or TRBV6-3 with TRBJ1-1; 7 positions agree with TRBD1. Germline V gives CDR1 MNHEY, CDR2 SVGEGT. J lost 10 bases, V lost 2 bases, and 4 bases had no gene match. This CDR3 is 12 amino acids long. The CDR3 loop is CASSYAQGVAFF. The CDR3 DNA is TGTGCCAGCAGTTACGCGCAGGGGGTAGCTTTCTTT.

This rearrangement joins TRBV7-8 to TRBJ1-1; D gene ambiguous. The V gene lost 0 bases and the J gene lost 12 bases, with 11 bases spanning the gap. CDR3 length: 12 amino acids. Germline CDR1 SGHVS, CDR2 FQNEAQ. The CDR3 sequence is CASSLASGITFF. For the CDR3, the DNA is TGTGCCAGCAGCTTAGCATCGGGTATAACTTTCTTT.

The chain is built from TRBV12-3 or TRBV12-4 and TRBJ1-2; 9 bases agree with TRBD1. The CDR3 length is 13 residues. The junction had 6 bases not matched to a gene; V was cut back by 5 bases and J by 8 bases. The CDR3 DNA is TGTGCCAGCAGTGGACAGGGGCGGTGGGGCTACACCTTC. This sequence encodes CASSGQGRWGYTF.

The J gene is TRBJ2-2, the V gene TRBV2; 8 bases fit TRBD1. CDR1 SNHLY and CDR2 FYNNEI come from the germline V gene. This CDR3 has 16 amino acids. V was pared by 5 bases and J by 2 bases, with 7 bases of the junction left unmatched. The CDR3 is CASSITTGVNTGELFF. The CDR3 DNA sequence: TGTGCCAGCAGTATAACGACAGGGGTCAACACCGGGGAGCTGTTTTTT.

The table lists this clone with many counts. In DNA form, the CDR3 reads TGTGCCAGCAGTTACTCCCAAACTGAAGCTTTCTTT. Its protein product is CASSYSQTEAFF. V gene TRBV6-5 combines with J gene TRBJ1-1; D not resolved. V lost 0 bases, J lost 5 bases, and 4 bases lay in between. The CDR3 covers 12 residues. Looked up from germline, CDR1 is MNHEY and CDR2 is SVGAGI.

The V call is TRBV10-3, the J call TRBJ1-5, with D unclear. This CDR3 spans 13 amino acids. The germline V gene has CDR1 ENHRY and CDR2 SYGVKD. Trimming took 3 bases from V and 4 from J, leaving 7 bases between them. CDR3 in DNA: TGTGCCATCAGTGATCCCGGGAATCAGCCCCAGCATTTT. Translated: CAISDPGNQPQHF.

The rearrangement joins TRBV25-1 to TRBJ2-3, with D possibly being TRBD2 (5 bases). From germline, CDR1 is MGHDK and CDR2 SYGVNS. Trimming shortened V by 4 bases and J by 1 base, and 15 bases separated the two germline ends. This CDR3 is built from 16 residues. CDR3 bases: TGTGCCAGCAGTGGTATGGTAGAGGGTCGCACAGATACGCAGTATTTT. This codes for CASSGMVEGRTDTQYF.

The V and J genes are TRBV7-9 and TRBJ2-3; D remains ambiguous. V lost 2 bases, J lost 0 bases, and 9 bases lay in between. The CDR3 extends over 15 amino acids. The germline gives CDR1 SEHNR, CDR2 FQNEAQ (reference sequence). CDR3 bases: TGTGCCAGCAGCTTAACTGGAGCTAGCACAGATACGCAGTATTTT. It codes for CASSLTGASTDTQYF.

A single count supports this clone. The genes are TRBV7-9 and TRBJ2-7; D possibly corresponds to TRBD1 (5 bases). Per the germline V gene, CDR1 is SEHNR and CDR2 is FQNEAQ (reference sequence). The CDR3 is 11 residues long. The V gene lost 10 bases and the J gene lost 2 bases, with 9 bases spanning the gap. The CDR3 nucleotides read TGTGCCACCCAGGGCACCTACGAGCAGTACTTC. Its protein is CATQGTYEQYF. The full variable domain, in which reference TRBV7-9 and TRBJ2-7 provide the parts outside the CDR3, is DTGVSQNPRHKITKRGQNVTFRCDPISEHNRLYWYRQTLGQGPEFLTYFQNEAQLEKSRLLSDRFSAERPKGSFSTLEIQRTEQGDSAMYLCATQGTYEQYFGPGTRLTVT.

The chain is built from TRBV3-1 (or the pseudogene TRBV3-2) and TRBJ2-1, with D perhaps TRBD1 (6 bases). Germline CDR1 LGHDT, CDR2 YNNKEL (reference sequence). Trimming shortened V by 2 bases and J by 9 bases, and 11 bases separated the two germline ends. The CDR3 is 13 residues long. The CDR3 bases are TGTGCCAGCAGCCAACAACAGGGTACTGAGCAGTTCTTC. It yields the protein CASSQQQGTEQFF.

The genes are TRBV7-9 and TRBJ2-1; 13 nucleotides line up with TRBD2. Germline lookup yields CDR1 SEHNR and CDR2 FQNEAQ (reference sequence). With V trimmed by 3 bases and J by 8 bases, 4 bases remained unmatched. The CDR3 contains 15 residues. CDR3 region: CASSFGLAGVDEQFF. CDR3 bases: TGTGCCAGCAGCTTTGGACTAGCGGGGGTCGATGAGCAGTTCTTC.

The chain carries TRBV5-1 and TRBJ2-3; a possible D gene is TRBD2 (7 bases). The CDR3 is made up of 14 amino acids. V gave up 6 bases and J gave up 7 bases, with 18 bases separating them. CDR1 and CDR2 (germline): SGHRS, YFSETQ. CDR3 bases: TGCGCCAGCACCTTTGAGGGGGGGGAAAATACGCAGTATTTT. The encoded protein is CASTFEGGENTQYF.

This sequence joins TRBV11-2 and TRBJ2-7, with D unresolved. Trimming cost V 3 bases and J 0 bases, with 18 bases left between them. This CDR3 has 17 amino acids. Germline V gene data show CDR1 as SGHAT and CDR2 as FQNNGV. CDR3 nucleotides: TGTGCCAGCAGCTTCAATCGGGTTGGCACCCGCTCCTACGAGCAGTACTTC. Translated, it gives CASSFNRVGTRSYEQYF.

This chain connects TRBV11-3 to TRBJ2-4; tentative D call: TRBD2 (5 bases). V was clipped by 1 base and J by 5 bases, with 12 bases between them. The CDR3 sequence is 15 residues long. Germline loops: CDR1 SGHNT, CDR2 YENEEA. The CDR3 sequence: CASSLGFGGQNIQYF. In DNA, the CDR3 is TGTGCCAGCAGCTTAGGTTTCGGAGGCCAAAACATTCAGTACTTC.